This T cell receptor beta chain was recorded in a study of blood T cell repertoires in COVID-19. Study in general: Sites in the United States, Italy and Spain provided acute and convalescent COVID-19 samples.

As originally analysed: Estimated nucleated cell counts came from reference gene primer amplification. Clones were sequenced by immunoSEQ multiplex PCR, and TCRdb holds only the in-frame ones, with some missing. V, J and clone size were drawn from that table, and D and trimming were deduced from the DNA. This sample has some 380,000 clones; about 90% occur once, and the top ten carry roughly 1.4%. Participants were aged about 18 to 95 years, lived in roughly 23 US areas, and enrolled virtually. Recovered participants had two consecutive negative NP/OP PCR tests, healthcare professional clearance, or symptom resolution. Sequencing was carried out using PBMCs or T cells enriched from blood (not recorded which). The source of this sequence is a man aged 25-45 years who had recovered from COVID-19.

CDR3 nucleotide sequence: TGCGCCAGCAACACGGACAGGGGGCAAGGCTACACCTTC. Translated, it gives CASNTDRGQGYTF. The chain employs TRBV5-1 and TRBJ1-2, with TRBD1 matching over 11 bases. V shed 6 bases and J 8 bases; nucleotides not matched to a gene: 6. Germline V gene lookup returns CDR1 SGHRS and CDR2 YFSETQ. The CDR3 has 13 residues. Together with reference TRBV5-1 and TRBJ1-2, the CDR3 gives the full variable domain: KAGVTQTPRYLIKTRGQQVTLSCSPISGHRSVSWYQQTPGQGLQFLFEYFSETQRNKGNFPGRFSGRQFSNSRSEMNVSTLELGDSALYLCASNTDRGQGYTFGSGTRLTVV.